These 11 T cell receptor beta chains came from one sample sequenced in a study of blood T cell repertoires in COVID-19. Repertoires were generated with immunoSEQ multiplex PCR, while TCRdb's copy carries only in-frame clones and drops some. The sample comprises around 210,000 clones, approximately 80% of which are singletons, and 0.9% to 0.95% rests with the top ten. The sample was peripheral blood. The receptors were gathered from a man aged 60 to 75 with COVID-19, enrolled during active disease.

This clone was detected only a few times. V gene TRBV9 combines with J gene TRBJ1-1, with D tentatively TRBD1 (5 bases). V was shortened by 3 bases and J by 0 bases, with 12 bases between the two germline ends. Per the germline V gene, CDR1 is SGDLS and CDR2 is YYNGEE. This CDR3 region has 15 residues. The CDR3 DNA reads as TGTGCCAGCAGCGCGCAGGGTTTGATGAACACTGAAGCTTTCTTT. Encoded protein: CASSAQGLMNTEAFF.

The chain uses TRBV7-8 and TRBJ2-5; TRBD2 matches 7 bases. CDR3 length: 16 residues. J gave up 3 bases and V 1 base, and 8 bases lay outside the gene matches. Per the germline V gene, CDR1 is SGHVS and CDR2 is FQNEAQ. CDR3 residues: CASSLGWGGPEETQYF. In nucleotides, the CDR3 is TGTGCCAGCAGCTTAGGTTGGGGAGGGCCTGAAGAGACCCAGTACTTC.

J is TRBJ2-7 and V is TRBV5-8; D perhaps matches TRBD1 (5 bases). CDR1 is SGHTS, CDR2 YDEGEE, per germline. This CDR3 has 14 amino acids. V was trimmed by 6 bases and J by 9 bases, leaving 22 bases between them. CDR3 in DNA: TGTGCCAGCACCATCCGAGACAGCCGTTGGGGGCAGTACTTC. This gives the protein CASTIRDSRWGQYF.

V gene TRBV10-3 combines with J gene TRBJ2-3; weak D call: TRBD2 (6 bases). The CDR3 is 13 residues long. V lost 3 bases, J lost 6 bases, and 10 bases lay in between. Germline assignment: CDR1 ENHRY and CDR2 SYGVKD. The CDR3 region is CAISDGGTDTQYF. The DNA of the CDR3 is TGTGCCATCAGTGACGGCGGGACGGATACGCAGTATTTT.

For the CDR3, the DNA is TGTGCCAGCAGCGTAGCGCAGTATAATTCACCCCTCCACTTT. Encoded protein: CASSVAQYNSPLHF. The V call is TRBV9, the J call TRBJ1-6; the D is unclear. The V gene lost 0 bases and the J gene lost 4 bases, with 5 bases spanning the gap. Germline V gene lookup returns CDR1 SGDLS and CDR2 YYNGEE. The CDR3 consists of 14 residues.

This clone was seen only a few times. V is TRBV7-9 and J is TRBJ1-2; D perhaps matches TRBD1 (5 bases). The CDR3 runs 15 residues. The V gene's germline CDR1 is SEHNR and CDR2 FQNEAQ (reference sequence). V was trimmed by 0 bases and J by 4 bases, leaving 12 bases between them. In nucleotides, the CDR3 is TGTGCCAGCAGCTTAGCGAGGCCAGGGTCCTATGGCTACACCTTC. This codes for CASSLARPGSYGYTF.

This chain links TRBV18 with TRBJ2-3; no definite D call. The CDR3 loop spans 15 amino acids. Germline V gene lookup returns CDR1 KGHSH and CDR2 LQKENI. V shed 0 bases and J shed 0 bases, with 7 bases lying between them. CDR3 sequence reads: CASSPPASSTDTQYF. CDR3 bases: TGTGCCAGCTCACCACCGGCCTCTAGCACAGATACGCAGTATTTT.

The chain couples TRBV5-1 to TRBJ1-2; D perhaps matches TRBD1 (5 bases). V was clipped by 6 bases and J by 3 bases, with 15 bases between them. Looked up from germline, CDR1 is SGHRS and CDR2 is YFSETQ. The CDR3 sequence is 14 residues long. The CDR3 region is CASTRGGEDYGYTF. CDR3 DNA: TGCGCCAGCACCCGGGGCGGGGAGGACTATGGCTACACCTTC.

The chain carries TRBV7-9 and TRBJ2-3; D gene unclear. Germline V gives CDR1 SEHNR, CDR2 FQNEAQ (reference sequence). The CDR3 extends over 12 amino acids. With 6 bases removed from V and 0 bases from J, the gap between germline ends came to 4 bases. The CDR3 bases are TGTGCCAGCAGTCCTAGCACAGATACGCAGTATTTT. Translated: CASSPSTDTQYF.

This sequence joins TRBV30 and TRBJ1-3, with D unclear. Germline CDR1 and CDR2: GTSNPN and SVGIG (reference sequence). CDR3 size: 17 residues. Trimming removed 3 bases at V and 0 bases at J, with 18 bases between. In DNA form, the CDR3 reads TGTGCCTGGAGCCCACAACGTCTAACAGACTCTGGAAACACCATATATTTT. It translates to CAWSPQRLTDSGNTIYF.

The rearrangement joins TRBV19 to TRBJ2-7, with 8 positions matching TRBD1. The CDR3 spans 15 residues. Germline lookup yields CDR1 LNHDA and CDR2 SQIVND (reference sequence). With V trimmed by 3 bases and J by 2 bases, 6 bases remained unmatched. CDR3 sequence (DNA): TGTGCCAGTAGTATTGGGACAGGAGACCCCTACGAGCAGTACTTC. This translates into CASSIGTGDPYEQYF.